This entry lists 18 T cell receptor beta chains sequenced from one sample in a study of persistence of HIV-infected CD4 T cells. Cells were stimulated nonspecifically with anti-CD3/anti-CD28 magnetic beads. CD4+ T cells upregulating both CD40 ligand and CD69 were sorted as responding cells. Their antigen targets remain unknown. Sequencing used immunoSEQ version 4 in survey mode. The data were produced by immunoSEQ multiplex PCR, yet TCRdb's version contains in-frame clones alone and is incomplete. This sample has about 43,000 clones; 70% to 90% occur once, and the top ten carry approximately 0.93%. Sequencing was performed on CD4+ T cells sorted from PBMCs after approximately 18-hour stimulation, taken from a patient who received antiretroviral therapy. The origin of the receptors is an adult man with HIV who was CMV-seropositive.

The genes are TRBV4-2 and TRBJ2-6; D remains ambiguous. Germline values: CDR1 LGHNA, CDR2 YNFKEQ. CDR3 length: 18 amino acids. The V and J ends lost 0 bases and 0 bases respectively, with 12 bases between them. The CDR3 reads CASSQDKAGISGANVLTF. The CDR3 bases are TGTGCCAGCAGCCAAGATAAGGCAGGAATCTCTGGGGCCAACGTCCTGACTTTC.

V usage is TRBV19 and J usage is TRBJ2-1, with 11 nucleotides matching TRBD2. The CDR3 covers 15 residues. The V gene's germline CDR1 is LNHDA and CDR2 SQIVND (reference sequence). V dropped 5 bases and J dropped 7; count of bases not matched to a gene: 7. The CDR3 region has the DNA TGTGCCAGTAGTCTCCTAGCGGGGGGCAGAAATGAGCAGTTCTTC. Protein product: CASSLLAGGRNEQFF. Using reference TRBV19 and TRBJ2-1 for the parts outside the CDR3, the full variable domain is DGGITQSPKYLFRKEGQNVTLSCEQNLNHDAMYWYRQDPGQGLRLIYYSQIVNDFQKGDIAEGYSVSREKKESFPLTVTSAQKNPTAFYLCASSLLAGGRNEQFFGPGTRLTVL.

V gene TRBV7-3 combines with J gene TRBJ2-5, with a weak D call TRBD2 (5 bases). CDR1 is SGHTA, CDR2 FQGTGA, per germline. Trimming removed 5 bases at V and 5 bases at J, with 15 bases between. The CDR3 is made up of 14 amino acids. CDR3 region: CASSEGGRRETQYF. The CDR3 DNA reads as TGTGCCAGCAGCGAAGGAGGACGCCGTGAGACCCAGTACTTC.

In DNA, the CDR3 is TGTGCCAGCAGTGGGACAGGGAGAGGGAAAAACATTCAGTACTTC. It yields the protein CASSGTGRGKNIQYF. V and J are TRBV2 and TRBJ2-4; the match to TRBD1 covers 8 bases. The CDR3 runs to 15 residues. The germline V gene encodes CDR1 SNHLY and CDR2 FYNNEI. The junction had 6 bases not matched to a gene; V was cut back by 4 bases and J by 4 bases.

The chain is built from TRBV3-1 (or the pseudogene TRBV3-2) and TRBJ1-1; TRBD1 might be the D (6 bases). This CDR3 has 14 amino acids. V was cut by 4 bases and J by 1 base, with 10 bases left in between. CDR1 LGHDT and CDR2 YNNKEL come from the germline V gene (reference sequence). The CDR3 protein is CASSPQTGNTEAFF. The DNA for the CDR3 is TGTGCCAGCAGCCCCCAGACAGGGAACACTGAAGCTTTCTTT.

This chain uses TRBV18 with TRBJ1-1, with TRBD1 as a possible D gene (5 bases). Germline V gene data show CDR1 as KGHSH and CDR2 as LQKENI. V was pared by 4 bases and J by 1 base, with 7 bases between. CDR3 size: 13 residues. The CDR3 sequence: CASSQGKNTEAFF. The DNA for the CDR3 is TGTGCCAGCTCACAGGGGAAGAACACTGAAGCTTTCTTT.

The gene calls are TRBV3-1 (or the pseudogene TRBV3-2) and TRBJ1-3; possible D gene TRBD1, 5 bases. The CDR3 spans 15 residues. The V end was cut by 0 bases, the J end by 2 bases, with 8 bases between. The V gene's germline CDR1 is LGHDT and CDR2 YNNKEL (reference sequence). In nucleotides, the CDR3 is TGTGCCAGCAGCCAAGAGTACAGGACTGGAAACACCATATATTTT. Translating gives CASSQEYRTGNTIYF.

This chain's CDR3 is CASSDPRGLSTNEKLFF. Written as DNA, the CDR3 is TGTGCCAGCAGTGATCCCAGGGGCCTATCTACTAATGAAAAACTGTTTTTT. This rearrangement joins TRBV6-1 to TRBJ1-4; possibly TRBD1 for D (6 bases). The length of the CDR3 is 17 residues. Between the trimmed V and J ends, which lost 3 bases and 2 bases, there was a span of 16 bases. Germline V gene lookup returns CDR1 MNHNS and CDR2 SASEGT.

The V call is TRBV4-2, the J call TRBJ1-3; 9 bases align to TRBD1. Losses at the gene ends were 3 bases for V and 0 bases for J; bases not matched to a gene: 3. Germline V lookup: CDR1 LGHNA, CDR2 YNFKEQ. The CDR3 contains 16 residues. The CDR3 spells CASSQLGQGSGNTIYF. The CDR3 bases are TGTGCCAGCAGCCAGTTGGGACAGGGCTCTGGAAACACCATATATTTT.

The CDR3: CSVVTSLQGQPQHF. The CDR3 nucleotides are TGCAGCGTTGTTACCTCCTTACAGGGCCAGCCCCAGCATTTT. The V and J genes are TRBV29-1 and TRBJ1-5, with a tentative D call TRBD1 (6 bases). The CDR3 sequence is 14 residues long. The germline V gene encodes CDR1 SQVTM and CDR2 ANQGSEA. Between the trimmed V and J ends, which lost 4 bases and 7 bases, there was a span of 17 bases. Looking up the rest from reference TRBV29-1 and TRBJ1-5 gives the full variable domain: SAVISQKPSRDICQRGTSLTIQCQVDSQVTMMFWYRQQPGQSLTLIATANQGSEATYESGFVIDKFPISRPNLTFSTLTVSNMSPEDSSIYLCSVVTSLQGQPQHFGDGTRLSIL.

This clone was observed a single time. The V and J genes are TRBV5-1 and TRBJ1-4; the D is unclear. Germline CDR1 is SGHRS and CDR2 is YFSETQ. The CDR3 totals 15 residues. Trimming pared 0 bases from V and 0 bases from J, leaving 6 bases between. This chain's CDR3 is CASSLGLSTNEKLFF. DNA for the CDR3: TGCGCCAGCAGCTTGGGACTTTCAACTAATGAAAAACTGTTTTTT.

V gene TRBV5-1 combines with J gene TRBJ2-3; D not certain. CDR3 length equals 14 residues. The V end was cut by 2 bases, the J end by 4 bases, with 11 bases between. Germline CDR1 reads SGHRS; CDR2 reads YFSETQ. Here the CDR3 reads CASSLGMKADTQYF. CDR3 coding DNA: TGCGCCAGCAGCTTAGGGATGAAGGCAGATACGCAGTATTTT. Complete variable domain (other parts from reference TRBV5-1 and TRBJ2-3): KAGVTQTPRYLIKTRGQQVTLSCSPISGHRSVSWYQQTPGQGLQFLFEYFSETQRNKGNFPGRFSGRQFSNSRSEMNVSTLELGDSALYLCASSLGMKADTQYFGPGTRLTVL.

The chain recombines TRBV7-8 with TRBJ2-7, with D possibly TRBD1 on 7 matching bases. The V end was cut by 2 bases, the J end by 4 bases, with 12 bases between. The germline V gene encodes CDR1 SGHVS and CDR2 FQNEAQ. The CDR3 consists of 14 residues. The CDR3 spells CASSLRAGGYEQYF. CDR3 nucleotide sequence: TGTGCCAGCAGCTTAAGGGCAGGGGGGTACGAGCAGTACTTC.

The chain recombines TRBV28 with TRBJ2-5, with 7 positions matching TRBD2. CDR3 length: 12 residues. CDR1 and CDR2 from the germline V gene are MDHEN and SYDVKM. The J segment lost 5 bases and the V segment lost 6 bases, leaving 3 bases of the junction unmatched. CDR3 nucleotides: TGTGCCAGCAGGACTAGCAGGGAGACCCAGTACTTC. Amino acid sequence: CASRTSRETQYF.

To note about this clone: Relative to the germline gene, one junction end is altered; a read error may explain this. V and J are TRBV12-3 or TRBV12-4 and TRBJ1-3; possible D gene TRBD1, 5 bases. The CDR3 covers 12 residues. The CDR3, as DNA: TGTGCCAGCAAAGGGGACGGCGGAGAATTTTTGTTT. Protein product: CASKGDGGEFLF.

V gene TRBV5-8 combines with J gene TRBJ2-2; D is perhaps TRBD1 (5 bases). CDR1 is SGHTS and CDR2 is YDEGEE in the germline V gene. The CDR3 is 15 amino acids. Trimming shortened V by 4 bases and J by 1 base, and 11 bases separated the two germline ends. The CDR3 sequence: CASSPGQLNTGELFF. The CDR3 coding sequence is TGTGCCAGCAGCCCTGGACAACTGAACACCGGGGAGCTGTTTTTT.

The rearrangement joins TRBV19 to TRBJ2-2, with TRBD1 matching over 7 bases. Germline values: CDR1 LNHDA, CDR2 SQIVND (reference sequence). CDR3 length equals 14 residues. The junction had 5 bases not matched to a gene; V was cut back by 3 bases and J by 7 bases. CDR3 nucleotide sequence: TGTGCCAGTAGTATTCTTAGACAGGGCGGGGAGCTGTTTTTT. Its protein product is CASSILRQGGELFF.

The genes are TRBV5-1 and TRBJ2-7; 9 bases align to TRBD2. J gave up 3 bases and V 0 bases, and 7 bases lay outside the gene matches. The CDR3 runs to 16 residues. The germline V gene has CDR1 SGHRS and CDR2 YFSETQ. The CDR3 nucleotides read TGCGCCAGCAGCTTGGGTTTGGTAGCGGGGGTCTACGAGCAGTACTTC. Residues: CASSLGLVAGVYEQYF.